This TCR beta chain was sequenced during a study of blood T cell repertoires in COVID-19. Whole-study context: Some COVID-19 samples were acute and others convalescent; all came from the United States, Italy and Spain. PBMCs, B-cell-depleted T cells, or T cells provided the cDNA or gDNA that made up the material.

The germline V gene has CDR1 ENHRY and CDR2 SYGVKD. The CDR3 totals 14 residues. J gave up 2 bases and V 6 bases, and 3 bases lay outside the gene matches. How the authors handled the data: For nucleated cells, counts were estimated from reference gene primer amplification. Some clones are missing from TCRdb's copy, which holds only in-frame ones; the method was immunoSEQ multiplex PCR. From that table come the V and J calls and clone size; the DNA was used to work out D and trimming. The table shows about 45,000 clones, with about 90% occurring only once. The receptor was derived from a woman older than 75 with active COVID-19. The rearrangement uses TRBV10-3 and TRBJ1-1; 10 bases line up with TRBD1. The material sequenced was peripheral blood. The CDR3 region has the DNA TGTGCCATCAGGGGGGACAGGGGTAACACTGAAGCTTTCTTT. This translates into CAIRGDRGNTEAFF.